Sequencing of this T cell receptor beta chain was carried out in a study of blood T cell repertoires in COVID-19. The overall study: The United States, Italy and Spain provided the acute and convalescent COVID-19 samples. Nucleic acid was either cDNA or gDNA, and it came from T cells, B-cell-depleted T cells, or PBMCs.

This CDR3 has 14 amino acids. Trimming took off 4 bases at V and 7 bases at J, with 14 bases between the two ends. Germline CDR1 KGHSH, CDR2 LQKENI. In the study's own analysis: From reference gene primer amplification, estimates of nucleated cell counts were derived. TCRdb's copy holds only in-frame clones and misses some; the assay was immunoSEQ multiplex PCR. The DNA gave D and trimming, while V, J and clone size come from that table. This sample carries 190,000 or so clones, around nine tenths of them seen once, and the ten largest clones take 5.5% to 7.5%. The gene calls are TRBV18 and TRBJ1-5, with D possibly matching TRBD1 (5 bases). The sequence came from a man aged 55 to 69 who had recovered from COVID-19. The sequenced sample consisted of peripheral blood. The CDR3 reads CASSRDPGSQPQHF. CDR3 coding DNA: TGTGCCAGCTCACGGGACCCCGGGAGCCAGCCCCAGCATTTT. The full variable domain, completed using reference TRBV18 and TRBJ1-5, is NAGVMQNPRHLVRRRGQEARLRCSPMKGHSHVYWYRQLPEEGLKFMVYLQKENIIDESGMPKERFSAEFPKEGPSILRIQQVVRGDSAAYFCASSRDPGSQPQHFGDGTRLSIL.